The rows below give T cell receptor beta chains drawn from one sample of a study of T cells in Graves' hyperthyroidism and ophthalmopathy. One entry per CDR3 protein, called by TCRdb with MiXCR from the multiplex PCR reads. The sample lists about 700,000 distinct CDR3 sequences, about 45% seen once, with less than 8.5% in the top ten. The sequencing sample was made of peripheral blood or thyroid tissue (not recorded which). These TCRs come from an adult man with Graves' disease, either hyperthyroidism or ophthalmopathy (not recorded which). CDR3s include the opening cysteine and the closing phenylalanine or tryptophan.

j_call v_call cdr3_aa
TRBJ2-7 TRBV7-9 CASSISTGQEQYF
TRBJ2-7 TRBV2 CASHMDTYEQYF
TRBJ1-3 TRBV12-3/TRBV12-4 CASTTGVISGNTIYF
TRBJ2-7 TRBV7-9 CASSLPGGYEQYF
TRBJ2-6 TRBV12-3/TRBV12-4 CASSPVSSGANVLTF
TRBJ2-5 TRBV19 CASSTQRDGEETQYF
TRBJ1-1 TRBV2 CASSLLIGGAEAFF
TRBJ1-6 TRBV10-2 CASRAGLHSPLHF
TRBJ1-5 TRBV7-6 CASIQDRVNQPQHF
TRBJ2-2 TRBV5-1 CASSLVVAGELLF
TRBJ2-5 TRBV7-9 CASSSIRTSGRAGETQYF
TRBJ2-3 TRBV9 CASSVLAGGSTDTQYF
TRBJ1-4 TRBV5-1 CASSPYGQGFNEKLFF
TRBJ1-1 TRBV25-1 CASSPGQGASGTEAFF
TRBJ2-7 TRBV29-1 CSVEGPTTSGSYEQYF
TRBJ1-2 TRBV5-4 CASSGRQGAGGYTF
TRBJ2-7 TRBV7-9 CASSQDYRRLLGSVTIYEQYF
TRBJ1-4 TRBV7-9 CASSLGGQPNEKLFF
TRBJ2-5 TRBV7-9 CASSTGDRGRRETQYF
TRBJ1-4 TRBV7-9 CASSQDIQGGEKLFF
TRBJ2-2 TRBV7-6 CASSPLRGDGELFF
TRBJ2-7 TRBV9 CASSVTIVVLQGFREQYF
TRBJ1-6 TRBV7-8 CASSFLSGSNSPLHF
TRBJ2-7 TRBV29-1 CSELEYRTGGPSEQYF
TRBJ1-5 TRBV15 CATSSPGGFQPQHF
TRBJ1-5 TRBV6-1 CASSTPGLGQPQHF
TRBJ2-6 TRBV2 CASREQRTEAF
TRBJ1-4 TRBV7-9 CASSLALKGPNNEKLFF
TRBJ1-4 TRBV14 CASSPGWGSEKLFF
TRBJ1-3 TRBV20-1 CSARDGNRAGNTIYF
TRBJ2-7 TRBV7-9 CASSPEGRGQNEQYF
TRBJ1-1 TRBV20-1 CSASHRGYENTEAFF
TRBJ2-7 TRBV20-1 CSAGALGRAGEQYF
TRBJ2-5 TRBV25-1 CASSAVGTSGFEAQYF
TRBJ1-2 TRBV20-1 CSARRQGGVGYTF
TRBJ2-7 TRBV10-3 CAISRDRGQPGAYEQYF
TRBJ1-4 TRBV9 CASSTQTGDRKEKLFF
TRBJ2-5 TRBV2 CASSGGQLETQYF
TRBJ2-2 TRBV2 CASTYRGQSGELFF
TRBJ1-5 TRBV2 CASSKGRAQSQPQHF
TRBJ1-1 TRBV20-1 CSARQGGGDTEAFF
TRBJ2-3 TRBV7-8 CASSLTRLGTDTQYF
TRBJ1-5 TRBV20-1 CSARGGVAQHF
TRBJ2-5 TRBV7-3 CASSLTASGGETQYF
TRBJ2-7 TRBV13 CASSLTDRAYEQYF
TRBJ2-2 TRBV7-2 CASSIGGRVTGELFF
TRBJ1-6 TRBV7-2 CASSPGGRSPLHF
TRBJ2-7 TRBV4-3 CASSLAGAGLWDEQYF
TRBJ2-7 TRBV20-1 CSARALNGQSYEQYF
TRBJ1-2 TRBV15 CDPRLESYGYTF
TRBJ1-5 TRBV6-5 CAISSGYNQPQHF
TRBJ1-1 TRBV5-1 CASSLTGQGNTEAFF
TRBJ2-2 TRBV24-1 CATSDTSGRGTGELFF
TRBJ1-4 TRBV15 CATSSPQGAVNEKLFF
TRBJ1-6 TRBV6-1 CASRDRGPSPLHF
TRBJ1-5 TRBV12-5 CASGTWTGYQPQHF
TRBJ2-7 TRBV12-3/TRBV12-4 CASSLGPSWERKEQYF